This entry concerns a single T cell receptor (beta chain). This entry comes from a study of CD8 T cells in Susac syndrome. CDR3 length: 16 amino acids. In germline, CDR1 is MDHEN, CDR2 SYDVKM. V was trimmed by 3 bases and J by 0 bases, leaving 12 bases between them. The RNA input was roughly 0.45 to 1 ug, and it was reverse transcribed with random hexamers. An immunoSEQ multiplex PCR generated amplified TCR beta CDR3 products spanning 54 Vbeta and 13 Jbeta. One entry per CDR3 protein results from TCRdb running MiXCR on the immunoSEQ multiplex PCR reads. The table includes 250,000 to 300,000 distinct CDR3 sequences, 85% detected once.

Sequences were obtained from CD8+ T cells from PBMCs. The V gene is TRBV28, the J gene TRBJ1-5; no definite D call. The source is a human donor with multiple sclerosis. The chain's CDR3 is CASSFDTENSNQPQHF. The CDR3 DNA reads as TGTGCCAGCAGTTTTGACACAGAAAATAGCAATCAGCCCCAGCATTTT.